This T cell receptor beta chain was identified in a study of PD-L1 blockade in urothelial cancer. On the study more broadly: Each participant's history included 0 to 3 prior chemotherapy regimens. There were a median of around 140,000 T cells in blood samples.

Documented time point: pretreatment peripheral blood. Patients were diagnosed with urothelial carcinoma, either locally advanced or metastatic. The V end was cut by 0 bases, the J end by 7 bases, with 18 bases between. The CDR3 runs to 16 residues. Germline CDR1 reads MNHEY; CDR2 reads SVGAGI. Produced via immunoSEQ multiplex PCR; TCRdb's table is partial and in-frame only. The sample holds roughly 67,000 clones, more than 75% seen once. The sample was PBMCs, taken around atezolizumab (anti-PD-L1) treatment. This clonotype was sampled from a man in his 60s with urothelial cancer. The J gene is TRBJ1-2, the V gene TRBV6-5; possibly TRBD1 for D (5 bases). CDR3 coding DNA: TGTGCCAGCAGTTACTCGATTCGCCTCAGGGCGTCTGGCTACACCTTC. It codes for CASSYSIRLRASGYTF.